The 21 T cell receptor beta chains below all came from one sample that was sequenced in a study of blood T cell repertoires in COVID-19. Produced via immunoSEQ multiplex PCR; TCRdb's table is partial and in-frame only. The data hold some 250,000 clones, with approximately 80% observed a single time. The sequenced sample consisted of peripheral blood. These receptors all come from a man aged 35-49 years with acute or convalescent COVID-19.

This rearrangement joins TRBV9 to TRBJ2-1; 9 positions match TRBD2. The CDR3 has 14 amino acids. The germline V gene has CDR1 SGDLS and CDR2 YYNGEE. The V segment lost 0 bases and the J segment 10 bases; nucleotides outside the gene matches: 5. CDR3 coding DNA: TGTGCCAGCAGCGTAGCTGAGCTAGCGGGGGAGCAGTTCTTC. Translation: CASSVAELAGEQFF.

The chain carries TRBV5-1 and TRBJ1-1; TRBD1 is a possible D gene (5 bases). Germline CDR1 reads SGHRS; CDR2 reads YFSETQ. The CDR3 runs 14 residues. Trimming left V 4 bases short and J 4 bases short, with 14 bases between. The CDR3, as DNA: TGCGCCAGCAGCCCGGATGACCAGGGCACTGAAGCTTTCTTT. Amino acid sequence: CASSPDDQGTEAFF.

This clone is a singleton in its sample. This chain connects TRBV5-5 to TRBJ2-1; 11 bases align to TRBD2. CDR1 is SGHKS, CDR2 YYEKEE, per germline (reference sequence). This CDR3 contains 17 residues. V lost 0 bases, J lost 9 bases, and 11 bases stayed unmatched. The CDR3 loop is CASSLALLTSGRGEQFF. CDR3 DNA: TGTGCCAGCAGCTTGGCCTTACTCACTAGCGGGAGAGGTGAGCAGTTCTTC.

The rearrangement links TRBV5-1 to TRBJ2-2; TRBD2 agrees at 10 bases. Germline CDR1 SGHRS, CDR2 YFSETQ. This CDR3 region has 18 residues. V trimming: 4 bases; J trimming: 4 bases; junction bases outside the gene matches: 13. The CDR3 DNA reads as TGCGCCAGCAGCCCCCGACCGCTAGCGGGAGAGGGCACCGGGGAGCTGTTTTTT. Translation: CASSPRPLAGEGTGELFF.

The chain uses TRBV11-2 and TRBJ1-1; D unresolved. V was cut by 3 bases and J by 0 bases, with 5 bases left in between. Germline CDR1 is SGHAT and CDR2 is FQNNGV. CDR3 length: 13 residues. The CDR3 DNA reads TGTGCCAGCAGCTTTTCCGTGAACACTGAAGCTTTCTTT. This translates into CASSFSVNTEAFF.

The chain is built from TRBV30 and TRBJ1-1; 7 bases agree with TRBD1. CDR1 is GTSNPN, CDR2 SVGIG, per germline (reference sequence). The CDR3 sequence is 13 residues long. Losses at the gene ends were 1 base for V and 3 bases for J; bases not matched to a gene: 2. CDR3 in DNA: TGTGCCTGGAGTGACCAGGGGGACACTGAAGCTTTCTTT. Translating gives CAWSDQGDTEAFF.

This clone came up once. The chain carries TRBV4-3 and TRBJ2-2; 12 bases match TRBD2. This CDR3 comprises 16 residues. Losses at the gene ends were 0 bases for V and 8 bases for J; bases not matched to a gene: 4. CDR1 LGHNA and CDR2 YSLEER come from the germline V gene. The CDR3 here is CASSQDLAGGDGELFF. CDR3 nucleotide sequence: TGCGCCAGCAGCCAAGATCTAGCGGGAGGGGATGGGGAGCTGTTTTTT.

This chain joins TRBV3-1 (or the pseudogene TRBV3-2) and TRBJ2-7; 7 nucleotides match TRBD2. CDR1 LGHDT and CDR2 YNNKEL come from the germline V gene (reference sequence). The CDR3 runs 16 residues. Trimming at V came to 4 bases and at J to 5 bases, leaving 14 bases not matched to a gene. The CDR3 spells CASSPEGGDVGDEQYF. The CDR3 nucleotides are TGTGCCAGCAGCCCAGAGGGAGGGGACGTCGGGGACGAGCAGTACTTC.

DNA for the CDR3: TGCAGTGCTAGTCTGACTAGCGGGAGGCTGGTGACAGATACGCAGTATTTT. It specifies CSASLTSGRLVTDTQYF. The genes are TRBV20-1 and TRBJ2-3, with TRBD2 identical over 13 bases. The CDR3 is 17 amino acids. Germline V gives CDR1 DFQATT, CDR2 SNEGSKA (reference sequence). Germline trimming cut 3 bases from V and 3 bases from J; bases unmatched to any gene: 9.

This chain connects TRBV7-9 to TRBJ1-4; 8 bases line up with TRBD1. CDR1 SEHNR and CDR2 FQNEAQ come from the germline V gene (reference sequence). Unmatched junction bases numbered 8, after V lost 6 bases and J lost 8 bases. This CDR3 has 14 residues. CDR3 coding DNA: TGTGCCAGCAGTTACGACAGGGGAGAGGAAAAACTGTTTTTT. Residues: CASSYDRGEEKLFF.

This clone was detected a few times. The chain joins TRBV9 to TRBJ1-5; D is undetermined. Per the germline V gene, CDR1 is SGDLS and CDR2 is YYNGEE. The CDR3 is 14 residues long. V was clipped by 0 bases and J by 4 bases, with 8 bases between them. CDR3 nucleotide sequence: TGTGCCAGCAGCGTAGGCAACAGTAATCAGCCCCAGCATTTT. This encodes CASSVGNSNQPQHF.

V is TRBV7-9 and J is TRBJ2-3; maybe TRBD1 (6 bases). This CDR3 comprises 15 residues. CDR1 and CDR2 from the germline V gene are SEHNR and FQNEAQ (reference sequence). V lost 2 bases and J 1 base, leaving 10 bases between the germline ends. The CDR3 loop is CASSLRDIRTDTQYF. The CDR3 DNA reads TGTGCCAGCAGCTTAAGGGACATCCGCACAGATACGCAGTATTTT.

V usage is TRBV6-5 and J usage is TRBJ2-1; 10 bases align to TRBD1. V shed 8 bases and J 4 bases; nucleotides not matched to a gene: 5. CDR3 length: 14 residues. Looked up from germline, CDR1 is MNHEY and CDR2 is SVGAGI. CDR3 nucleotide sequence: TGTGCCAGCGGCGACAGGGGGCTTTACAATGAGCAGTTCTTC. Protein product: CASGDRGLYNEQFF.

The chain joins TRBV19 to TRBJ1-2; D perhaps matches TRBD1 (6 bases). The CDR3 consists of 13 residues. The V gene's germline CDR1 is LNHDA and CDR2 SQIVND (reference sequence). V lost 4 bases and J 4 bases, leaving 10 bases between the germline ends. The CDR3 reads CASSTPDSYGYTF. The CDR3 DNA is TGTGCCAGTAGTACCCCGGACAGCTATGGCTACACCTTC.

CDR3 DNA: TGTGCCAGCAGCCCCCCCGGGACAGGGGGCTTTGGCTACACCTTC. Protein: CASSPPGTGGFGYTF. The chain combines TRBV7-9 with TRBJ1-2; TRBD1 aligns across 12 bases. Looked up from germline, CDR1 is SEHNR and CDR2 is FQNEAQ (reference sequence). The length of the CDR3 is 15 residues. The junction had 8 bases not matched to a gene; V was cut back by 5 bases and J by 7 bases.

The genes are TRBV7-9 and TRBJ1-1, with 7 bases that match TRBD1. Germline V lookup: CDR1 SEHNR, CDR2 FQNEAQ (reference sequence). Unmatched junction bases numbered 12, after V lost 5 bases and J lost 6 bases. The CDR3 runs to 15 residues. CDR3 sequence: CASSRNRGTFPEAFF. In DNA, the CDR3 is TGTGCCAGCAGCCGCAACAGGGGAACGTTCCCTGAAGCTTTCTTT. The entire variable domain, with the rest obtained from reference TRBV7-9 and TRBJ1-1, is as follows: DTGVSQNPRHKITKRGQNVTFRCDPISEHNRLYWYRQTLGQGPEFLTYFQNEAQLEKSRLLSDRFSAERPKGSFSTLEIQRTEQGDSAMYLCASSRNRGTFPEAFFGQGTRLTVV.

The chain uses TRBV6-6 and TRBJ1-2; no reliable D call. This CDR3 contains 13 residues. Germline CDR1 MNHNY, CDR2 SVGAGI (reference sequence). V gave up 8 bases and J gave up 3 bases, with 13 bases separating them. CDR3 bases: TGTGCCAGCTCCGGGGATAATGACTATGGCTACACCTTC. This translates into CASSGDNDYGYTF.

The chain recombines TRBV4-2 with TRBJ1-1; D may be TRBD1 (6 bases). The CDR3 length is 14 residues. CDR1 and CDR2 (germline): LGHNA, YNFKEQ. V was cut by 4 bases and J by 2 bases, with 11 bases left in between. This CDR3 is CASSPDRVNTEAFF. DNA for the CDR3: TGTGCCAGCAGCCCGGACAGAGTAAACACTGAAGCTTTCTTT.

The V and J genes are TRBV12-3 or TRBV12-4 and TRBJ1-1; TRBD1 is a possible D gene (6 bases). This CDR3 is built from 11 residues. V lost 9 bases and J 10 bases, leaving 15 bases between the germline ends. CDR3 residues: CASMGGRGAFF. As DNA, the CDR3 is TGTGCCAGTATGGGGGGGCGCGGAGCTTTCTTT.

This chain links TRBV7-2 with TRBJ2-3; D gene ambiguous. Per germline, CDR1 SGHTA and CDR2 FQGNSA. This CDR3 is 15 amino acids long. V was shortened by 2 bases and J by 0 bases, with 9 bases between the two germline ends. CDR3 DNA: TGTGCCAGCAGCTTATTTGGGCAAAGCACAGATACGCAGTATTTT. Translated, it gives CASSLFGQSTDTQYF. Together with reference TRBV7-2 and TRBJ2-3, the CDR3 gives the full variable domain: GAGVSQSPSNKVTEKGKDVELRCDPISGHTALYWYRQSLGQGLEFLIYFQGNSAPDKSGLPSDRFSAERTGGSVSTLTIQRTQQEDSAVYLCASSLFGQSTDTQYFGPGTRLTVL.

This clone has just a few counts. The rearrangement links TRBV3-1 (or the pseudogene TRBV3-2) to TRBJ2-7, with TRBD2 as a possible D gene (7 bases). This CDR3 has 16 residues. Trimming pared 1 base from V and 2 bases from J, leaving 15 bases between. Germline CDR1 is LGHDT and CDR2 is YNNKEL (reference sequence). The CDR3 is CASSQGFGEGAYEQYF. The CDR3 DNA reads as TGTGCCAGCAGCCAAGGTTTCGGGGAGGGGGCCTACGAGCAGTACTTC.